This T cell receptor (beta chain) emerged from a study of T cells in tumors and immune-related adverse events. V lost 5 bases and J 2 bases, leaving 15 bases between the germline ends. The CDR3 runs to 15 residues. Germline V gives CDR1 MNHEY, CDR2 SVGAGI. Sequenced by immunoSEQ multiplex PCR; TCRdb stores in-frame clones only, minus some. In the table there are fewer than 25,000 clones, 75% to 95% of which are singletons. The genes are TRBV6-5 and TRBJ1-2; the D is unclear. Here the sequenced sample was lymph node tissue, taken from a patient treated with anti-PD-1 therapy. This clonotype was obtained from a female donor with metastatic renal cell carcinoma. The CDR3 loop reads CASSKNTDFNYGYTF. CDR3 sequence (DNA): TGTGCCAGCAGTAAAAACACTGACTTCAACTATGGCTACACCTTC.